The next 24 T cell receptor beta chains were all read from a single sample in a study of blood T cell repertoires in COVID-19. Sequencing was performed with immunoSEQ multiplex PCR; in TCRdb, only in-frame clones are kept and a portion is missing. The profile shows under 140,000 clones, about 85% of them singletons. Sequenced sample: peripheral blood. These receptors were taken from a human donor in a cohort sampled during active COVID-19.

CDR3 nucleotide sequence: TGTGCCAGCAGTTTGTACGGGAGGAGGGGGGAGACCCAGTACTTC. This sequence encodes CASSLYGRRGETQYF. The V call is TRBV28, the J call TRBJ2-5, with a tentative D call TRBD2 (7 bases). Trimming took off 3 bases at V and 5 bases at J, with 16 bases between the two ends. CDR3 length: 15 amino acids. The germline V gene encodes CDR1 MDHEN and CDR2 SYDVKM.

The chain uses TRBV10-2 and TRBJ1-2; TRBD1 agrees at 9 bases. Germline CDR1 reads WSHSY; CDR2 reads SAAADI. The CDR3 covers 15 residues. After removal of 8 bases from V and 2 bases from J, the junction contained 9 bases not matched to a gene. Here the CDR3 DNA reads TGCGCCAGCCTAGACAGGGGGGAAAAAAACTATGGCTACACCTTC. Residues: CASLDRGEKNYGYTF.

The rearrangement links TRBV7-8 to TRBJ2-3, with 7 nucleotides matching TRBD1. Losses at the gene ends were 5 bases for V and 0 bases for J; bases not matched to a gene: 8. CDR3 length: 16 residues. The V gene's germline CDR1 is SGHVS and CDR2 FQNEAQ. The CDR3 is CASSARQGTSTDTQYF. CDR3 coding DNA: TGTGCCAGCAGCGCGCGACAGGGTACTAGCACAGATACGCAGTATTTT.

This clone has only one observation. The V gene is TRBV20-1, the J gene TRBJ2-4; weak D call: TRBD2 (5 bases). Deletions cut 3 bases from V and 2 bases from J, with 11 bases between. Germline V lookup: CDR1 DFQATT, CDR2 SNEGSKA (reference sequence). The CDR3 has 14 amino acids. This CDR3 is CSASIPGTKNIQYF. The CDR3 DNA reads TGCAGTGCTAGTATTCCGGGAACCAAAAACATTCAGTACTTC.

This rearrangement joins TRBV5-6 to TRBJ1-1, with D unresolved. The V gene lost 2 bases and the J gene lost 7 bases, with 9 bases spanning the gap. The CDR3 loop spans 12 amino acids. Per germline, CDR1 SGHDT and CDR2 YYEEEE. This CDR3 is CASSFVTHEAFF. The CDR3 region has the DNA TGTGCCAGCAGCTTCGTGACACATGAAGCTTTCTTT. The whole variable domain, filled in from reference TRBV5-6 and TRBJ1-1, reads DAGVTQSPTHLIKTRGQQVTLRCSPKSGHDTVSWYQQALGQGPQFIFQYYEEEERQRGNFPDRFSGHQFPNYSSELNVNALLLGDSALYLCASSFVTHEAFFGQGTRLTVV.

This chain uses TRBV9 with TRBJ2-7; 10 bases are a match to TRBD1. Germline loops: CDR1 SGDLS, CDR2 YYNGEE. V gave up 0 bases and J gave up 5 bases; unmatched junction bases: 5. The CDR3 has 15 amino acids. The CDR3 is CASSVDGTGVDEQYF. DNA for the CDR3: TGTGCCAGCAGCGTAGATGGGACAGGGGTAGACGAGCAGTACTTC.

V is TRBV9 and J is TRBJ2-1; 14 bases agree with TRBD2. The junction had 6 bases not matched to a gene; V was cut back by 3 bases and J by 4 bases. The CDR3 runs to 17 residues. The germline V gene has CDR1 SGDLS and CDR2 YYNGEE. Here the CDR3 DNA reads TGTGCCAGCAGCGATCTGGGACTAGCGGGAGCGTACAATGAGCAGTTCTTC. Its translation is CASSDLGLAGAYNEQFF.

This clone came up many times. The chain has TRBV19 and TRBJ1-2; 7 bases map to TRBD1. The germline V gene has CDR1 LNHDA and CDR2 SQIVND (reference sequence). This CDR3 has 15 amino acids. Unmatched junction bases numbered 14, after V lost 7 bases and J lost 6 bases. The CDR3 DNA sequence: TGTGCCAGTACCTCCTCGCGGAGGGGGCTGAATGGCTACACCTTC. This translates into CASTSSRRGLNGYTF.

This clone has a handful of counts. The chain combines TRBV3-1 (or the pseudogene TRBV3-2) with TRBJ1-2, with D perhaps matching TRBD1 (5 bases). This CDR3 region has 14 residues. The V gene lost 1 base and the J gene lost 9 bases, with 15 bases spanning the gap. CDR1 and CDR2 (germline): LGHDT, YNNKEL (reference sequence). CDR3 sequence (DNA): TGTGCCAGCAGCCAAGGATCACAGGAAGATCGCTACACCTTC. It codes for CASSQGSQEDRYTF.

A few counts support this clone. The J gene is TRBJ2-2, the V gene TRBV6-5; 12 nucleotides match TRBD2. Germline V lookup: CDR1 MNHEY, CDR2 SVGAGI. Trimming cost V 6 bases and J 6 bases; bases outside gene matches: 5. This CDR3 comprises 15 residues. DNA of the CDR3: TGTGCCAGCAGAGGAGCTAGCGGGGGGGCCGGGGAGCTGTTTTTT. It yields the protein CASRGASGGAGELFF.

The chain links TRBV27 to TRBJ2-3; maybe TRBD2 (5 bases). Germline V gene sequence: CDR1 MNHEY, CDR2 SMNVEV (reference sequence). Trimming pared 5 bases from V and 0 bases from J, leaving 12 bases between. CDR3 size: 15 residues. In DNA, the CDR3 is TGTGCCAGCAGTCCGGACTGGTCTAGCACAGATACGCAGTATTTT. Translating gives CASSPDWSSTDTQYF.

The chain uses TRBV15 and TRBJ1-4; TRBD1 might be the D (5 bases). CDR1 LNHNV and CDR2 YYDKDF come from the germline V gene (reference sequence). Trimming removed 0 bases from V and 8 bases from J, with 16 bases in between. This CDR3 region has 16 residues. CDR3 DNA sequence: TGTGCCACCAGCAGAGATCGAGACAGCAGGCGCGAAAAACTGTTTTTT. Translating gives CATSRDRDSRREKLFF.

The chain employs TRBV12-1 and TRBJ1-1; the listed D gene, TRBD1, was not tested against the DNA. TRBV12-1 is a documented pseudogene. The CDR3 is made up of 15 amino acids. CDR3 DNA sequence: TGTGCCAGCAGCTTGACGACACCCATGAACACTGAAGCTTTCTTT. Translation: CASSLTTPMNTEAFF.

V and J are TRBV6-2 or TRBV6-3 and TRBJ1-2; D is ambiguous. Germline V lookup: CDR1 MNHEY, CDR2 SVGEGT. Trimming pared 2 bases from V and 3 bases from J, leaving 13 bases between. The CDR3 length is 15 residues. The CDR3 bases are TGTGCCAGCAGTTACGTGCGGGTGATCGACTATGGCTACACCTTC. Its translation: CASSYVRVIDYGYTF.

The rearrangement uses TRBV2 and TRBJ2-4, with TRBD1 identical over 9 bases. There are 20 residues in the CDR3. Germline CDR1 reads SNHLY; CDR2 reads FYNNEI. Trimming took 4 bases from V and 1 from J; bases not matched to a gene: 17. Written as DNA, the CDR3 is TGTGCCAGCAGTGGGGCCCGGGACAGGGAAGGGAATCAGGCCAAAAACATTCAGTACTTC. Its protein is CASSGARDREGNQAKNIQYF.

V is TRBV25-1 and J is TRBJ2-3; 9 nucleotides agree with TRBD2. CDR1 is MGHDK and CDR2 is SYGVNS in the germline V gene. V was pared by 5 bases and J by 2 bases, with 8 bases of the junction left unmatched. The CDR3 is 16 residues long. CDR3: CASSIIAGDFTDTQYF. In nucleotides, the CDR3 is TGTGCCAGCAGTATTATAGCGGGAGATTTCACAGATACGCAGTATTTT.

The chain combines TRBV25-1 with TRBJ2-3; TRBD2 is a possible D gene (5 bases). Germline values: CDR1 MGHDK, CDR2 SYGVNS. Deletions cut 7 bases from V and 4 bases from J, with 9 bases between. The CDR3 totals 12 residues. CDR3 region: CASNFGADTQYF. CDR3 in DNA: TGTGCCAGCAATTTCGGGGCAGATACGCAGTATTTT.

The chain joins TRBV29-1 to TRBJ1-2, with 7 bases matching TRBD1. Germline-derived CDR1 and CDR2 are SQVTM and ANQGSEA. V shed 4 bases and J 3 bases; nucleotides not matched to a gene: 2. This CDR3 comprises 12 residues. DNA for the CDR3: TGCAGCGTTGTTGGACAGGACTATGGCTACACCTTC. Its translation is CSVVGQDYGYTF. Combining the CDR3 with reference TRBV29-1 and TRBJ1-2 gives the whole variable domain SAVISQKPSRDICQRGTSLTIQCQVDSQVTMMFWYRQQPGQSLTLIATANQGSEATYESGFVIDKFPISRPNLTFSTLTVSNMSPEDSSIYLCSVVGQDYGYTFGSGTRLTVV.

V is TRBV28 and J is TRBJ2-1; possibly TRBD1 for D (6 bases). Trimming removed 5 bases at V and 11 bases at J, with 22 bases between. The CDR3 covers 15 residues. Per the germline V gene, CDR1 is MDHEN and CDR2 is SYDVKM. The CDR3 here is CASSPRGRTVRQQFF. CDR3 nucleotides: TGTGCCAGCAGTCCCAGAGGGCGGACAGTCCGCCAGCAGTTCTTC.

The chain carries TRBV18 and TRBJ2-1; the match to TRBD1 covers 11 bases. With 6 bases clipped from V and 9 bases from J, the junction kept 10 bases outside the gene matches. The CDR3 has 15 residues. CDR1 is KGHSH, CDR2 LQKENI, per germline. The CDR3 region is CASSSGQGGTAEQFF. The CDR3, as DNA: TGTGCCAGCTCTTCGGGACAGGGGGGAACCGCTGAGCAGTTCTTC. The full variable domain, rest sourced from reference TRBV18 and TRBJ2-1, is NAGVMQNPRHLVRRRGQEARLRCSPMKGHSHVYWYRQLPEEGLKFMVYLQKENIIDESGMPKERFSAEFPKEGPSILRIQQVVRGDSAAYFCASSSGQGGTAEQFFGPGTRLTVL.

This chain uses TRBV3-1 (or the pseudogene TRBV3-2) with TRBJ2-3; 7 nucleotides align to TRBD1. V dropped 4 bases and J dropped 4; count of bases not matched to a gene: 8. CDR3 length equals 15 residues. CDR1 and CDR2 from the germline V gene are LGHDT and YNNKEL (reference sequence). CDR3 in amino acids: CASSPRQGLADTQYF. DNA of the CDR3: TGTGCCAGCAGCCCCCGACAGGGATTGGCAGATACGCAGTATTTT.

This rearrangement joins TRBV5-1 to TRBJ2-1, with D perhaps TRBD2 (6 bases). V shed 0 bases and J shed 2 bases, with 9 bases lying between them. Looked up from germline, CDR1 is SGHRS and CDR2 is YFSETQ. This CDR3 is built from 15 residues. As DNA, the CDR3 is TGCGCCAGCAGCTTGGTACGGACTACCTACAATGAGCAGTTCTTC. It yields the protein CASSLVRTTYNEQFF.

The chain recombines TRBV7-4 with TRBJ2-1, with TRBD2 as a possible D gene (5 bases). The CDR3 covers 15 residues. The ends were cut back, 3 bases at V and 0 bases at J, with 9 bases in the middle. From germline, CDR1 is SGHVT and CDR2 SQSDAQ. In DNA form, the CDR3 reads TGTGCCAGCAGCTTTTGGAGGAGCTCCTACAATGAGCAGTTCTTC. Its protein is CASSFWRSSYNEQFF.

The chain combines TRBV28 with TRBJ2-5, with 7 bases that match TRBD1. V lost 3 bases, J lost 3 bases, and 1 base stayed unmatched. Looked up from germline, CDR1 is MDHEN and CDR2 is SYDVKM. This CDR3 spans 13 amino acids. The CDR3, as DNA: TGTGCCAGCAGTTTCGGGACAGAAGAGACCCAGTACTTC. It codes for CASSFGTEETQYF.